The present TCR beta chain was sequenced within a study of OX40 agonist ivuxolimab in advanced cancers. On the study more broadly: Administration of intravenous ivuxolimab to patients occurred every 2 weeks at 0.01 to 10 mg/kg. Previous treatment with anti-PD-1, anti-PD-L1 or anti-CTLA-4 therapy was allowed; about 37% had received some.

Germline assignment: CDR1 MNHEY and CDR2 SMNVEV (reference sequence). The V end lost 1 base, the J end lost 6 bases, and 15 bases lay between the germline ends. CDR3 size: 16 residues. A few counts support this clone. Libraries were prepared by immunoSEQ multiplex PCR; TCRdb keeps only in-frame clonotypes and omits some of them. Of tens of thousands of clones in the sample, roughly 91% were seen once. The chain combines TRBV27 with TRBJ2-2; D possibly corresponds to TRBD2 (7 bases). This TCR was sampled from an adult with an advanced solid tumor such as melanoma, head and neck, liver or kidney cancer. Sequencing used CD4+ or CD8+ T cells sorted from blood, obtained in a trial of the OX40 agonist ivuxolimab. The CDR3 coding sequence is TGTGCCAGCAGTTTATTGTGGGGGGGCAGTCCCGGGGAGCTGTTTTTT. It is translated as CASSLLWGGSPGELFF.